The count of the clone carrying this T cell receptor beta chain is one. Antigen specificity is unknown. This CDR3 has 15 amino acids. CDR1 is SGHKS, CDR2 YYEKEE, per germline (reference sequence). With V trimmed by 4 bases and J by 3 bases, 10 bases remained unmatched. The sample is drawn from a study of cytomegalovirus exposure and HLA in healthy donors. Study summary: The Caucasian-associated ancestry cluster held 65% to 85% of a few hundred genotyped donors. Study-wide points: Reportedly, a later analysis found an Asian-associated ancestry cluster had fewer N-insertions than the approximately 700-donor mean. The authors later found most CMV-associated TCR beta chains appeared HLA-restricted.

It was healthy bone marrow donors who served as donors. The PCR had 60 Vbeta and 13 Jbeta primers. Sequencing used immunoSEQ multiplex PCR; TCRdb keeps in-frame clones, though not all of them. The data show 130,000 to 150,000 clones, approximately 80% seen once. The TCR was taken from a man in his thirties or forties in good health and CMV-seropositive. Material: PBMCs. The chain has TRBV5-5 and TRBJ2-7; 7 nucleotides agree with TRBD2. CDR3 in DNA: TGTGCCAGCAGCCCTACAGCGGGGAACAACTACGAGCAGTACTTC. Amino acid sequence: CASSPTAGNNYEQYF.